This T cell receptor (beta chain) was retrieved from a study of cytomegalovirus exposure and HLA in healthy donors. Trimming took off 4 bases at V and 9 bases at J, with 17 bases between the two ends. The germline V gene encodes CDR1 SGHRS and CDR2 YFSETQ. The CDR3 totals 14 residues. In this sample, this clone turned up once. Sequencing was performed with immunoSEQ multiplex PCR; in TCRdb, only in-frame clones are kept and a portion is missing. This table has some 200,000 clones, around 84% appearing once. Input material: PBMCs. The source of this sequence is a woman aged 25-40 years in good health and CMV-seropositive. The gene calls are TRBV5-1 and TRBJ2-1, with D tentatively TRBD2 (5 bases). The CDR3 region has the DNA TGCGCCAGCAGCCCGACTACCGGGCCCGGTGAGCAGTTCTTC. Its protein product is CASSPTTGPGEQFF.